This T cell receptor (beta chain) was captured by sequencing in a study of shared clonotypes between healthy human individuals. A note on this clone: No antigen is known for it.

Study-wide points: Deeper or shallower sequencing was expected to change how clonotypes are shared among donors.

Evenly divided among several immunoSEQ plates was the genomic DNA of each subset. Each PCR replicate run on unsorted PBMC took in approximately 300 ng DNA, tens of thousands of T cell genomes. Clones were sequenced by immunoSEQ multiplex PCR, and TCRdb holds only the in-frame ones, with some missing. Found here are roughly 490,000 clones, around three quarters of them singletons; the top ten hold 12%. J lost 3 bases, V lost 2 bases, and 7 bases had no gene match. There are 16 residues in the CDR3. Germline CDR1 and CDR2: SQVTM and ANQGSEA. Healthy adults negative for HIV, lacking recent acute infections or vaccinations, served as donors.

The TCR sequence derives from a woman aged 40 to 55 in good health. Some clones in this sample may be carry-over from other donors' samples. Sequencing was done on a sample of PBMCs. The chain uses TRBV29-1 and TRBJ2-1; 10 positions agree with TRBD1. CDR3 loop: CSVELGRDRGYNEQFF. CDR3 nucleotides: TGCAGCGTTGAACTTGGTCGGGACAGGGGCTACAATGAGCAGTTCTTC.